Presented here are 15 T cell receptor beta chains from one specimen sequenced in a study of blood T cell repertoires in COVID-19. TCRdb keeps only in-frame clones here, not all; method: immunoSEQ multiplex PCR. The sample lists about 180,000 clones; roughly 89% were seen once. The sequenced sample was peripheral blood. These receptors were collected from a woman in her 70s with COVID-19, enrolled during active disease.

The chain carries TRBV24-1 and TRBJ2-3; 11 bases agree with TRBD1. Trimming cost V 3 bases and J 5 bases; bases outside gene matches: 12. The CDR3 consists of 18 residues. CDR1 and CDR2 (germline): KGHDR, SFDVKD. CDR3 nucleotides: TGTGCCACCAGTGATAGAGGCTGGACAGGGGGCGAATTAGATACGCAGTATTTT. It is translated as CATSDRGWTGGELDTQYF.

The sample holds one count of this clone. This sequence joins TRBV7-3 and TRBJ2-3, with 11 nucleotides matching TRBD2. V was clipped by 5 bases and J by 6 bases; unmatched bases: 4. CDR1 is SGHTA, CDR2 FQGTGA, per germline. This CDR3 comprises 14 residues. In DNA, the CDR3 is TGTGCCAGCAGCGTCACTAGCGGGAGTGATACGCAGTATTTT. This sequence encodes CASSVTSGSDTQYF.

V and J are TRBV5-4 and TRBJ2-6, with a weak D call TRBD2 (6 bases). The CDR3 runs 15 residues. The germline V gene has CDR1 SGHNT and CDR2 YYREEE (reference sequence). Deletions cut 0 bases from V and 2 bases from J, with 6 bases between. The CDR3 is CASSLAGAGANVLTF. DNA for the CDR3: TGTGCCAGCAGCTTGGCGGGGGCTGGGGCCAACGTCCTGACTTTC.

The V gene is TRBV11-3, the J gene TRBJ2-4; maybe TRBD2 (5 bases). The CDR3 covers 13 residues. Germline-derived CDR1 and CDR2 are SGHNT and YENEEA. V lost 5 bases to trimming and J lost 8 bases, with 13 bases between them. Written as DNA, the CDR3 is TGTGCCAGCAGCCTCTTCGGAGCGGACATTCAGTACTTC. Translated: CASSLFGADIQYF.

V usage is TRBV30 and J usage is TRBJ2-5; 13 bases align to TRBD2. Germline V CDR1 and CDR2: GTSNPN, SVGIG (reference sequence). The CDR3 loop spans 17 amino acids. Trimming cost V 2 bases and J 5 bases; bases outside gene matches: 11. As DNA, the CDR3 is TGTGCCTGGAGTCCAGGACTAGCGGGAGAAGGAAAGGAGACCCAGTACTTC. This encodes CAWSPGLAGEGKETQYF.

CDR3 bases: TGTGCCAGCAGATATACAGGGCTAGCCAAAAACATTCAGTACTTC. Protein product: CASRYTGLAKNIQYF. This chain uses TRBV27 with TRBJ2-4; possible D gene TRBD1, 6 bases. V was shortened by 6 bases and J by 0 bases, with 12 bases between the two germline ends. This CDR3 contains 15 residues. Germline V CDR1 and CDR2: MNHEY, SMNVEV (reference sequence).

The J gene is TRBJ1-6, the V gene TRBV28; weak D call: TRBD1 (6 bases). Trimming cost V 2 bases and J 8 bases, with 13 bases left between them. Germline V gene sequence: CDR1 MDHEN, CDR2 SYDVKM. The length of the CDR3 is 15 residues. Here the CDR3 DNA reads TGTGCCAGCAGTTTAGTACAGGGCATCCATTCACCCCTCCACTTT. This codes for CASSLVQGIHSPLHF.

The V and J genes are TRBV12-5 and TRBJ2-2, with a possible D match to TRBD2 (5 bases). V was trimmed by 0 bases and J by 1 base, leaving 9 bases between them. This CDR3 contains 16 residues. CDR1 is LGHNT and CDR2 is FRNRAP in the germline V gene. The CDR3 nucleotides are TGTGCTAGTGGTTTGGTACTAGGCGGGAACACCGGGGAGCTGTTTTTT. Translation: CASGLVLGGNTGELFF.

V usage is TRBV5-4 and J usage is TRBJ1-2; D is undetermined. CDR1 SGHNT and CDR2 YYREEE come from the germline V gene (reference sequence). CDR3 length equals 12 residues. V lost 5 bases and J lost 8, with 13 bases in between. The CDR3 nucleotides are TGTGCCAGCAGGGGAATCGGGAGCGGCTACACCTTC. It translates to CASRGIGSGYTF.

The chain carries TRBV24-1 and TRBJ2-7; 8 bases are shared with TRBD1. CDR1 and CDR2 (germline): KGHDR, SFDVKD. The CDR3 sequence is 14 residues long. V shed 2 bases, J shed 5 bases, and the junction held 4 bases outside the gene matches. CDR3 nucleotide sequence: TGTGCCACCAGTGATTCGGACAGGGTCCACGAGCAGTACTTC. Protein sequence: CATSDSDRVHEQYF.

The genes are TRBV6-5 and TRBJ1-4; the match to TRBD1 covers 8 bases. From germline, CDR1 is MNHEY and CDR2 SVGAGI. Trimming at V came to 7 bases and at J to 7 bases, leaving 11 bases not matched to a gene. The CDR3 extends over 15 amino acids. CDR3 coding DNA: TGTGCCAGCAAACAGCTTGTGGGGACAGGTGAAAAACTGTTTTTT. It codes for CASKQLVGTGEKLFF.

The chain carries TRBV4-1 and TRBJ2-3; 15 bases are a match to TRBD2. Germline-derived CDR1 and CDR2 are MGHRA and YSYEKL. With 3 bases clipped from V and 5 bases from J, the junction kept 9 bases outside the gene matches. This CDR3 spans 18 amino acids. CDR3 in amino acids: CASSQGPPGLAGGDTQYF. The CDR3, as DNA: TGCGCCAGCAGCCAGGGGCCCCCGGGACTAGCGGGGGGAGATACGCAGTATTTT.

This clone appeared a single time. The chain carries TRBV20-1 and TRBJ2-4; possible D gene TRBD2, 6 bases. Germline CDR1 and CDR2: DFQATT and SNEGSKA (reference sequence). The V end lost 3 bases, the J end lost 3 bases, and 9 bases lay between the germline ends. The CDR3 length is 13 residues. The CDR3 DNA sequence: TGCAGTGCTAGTGAGACTAGCAAAAACATTCAGTACTTC. Translated, it gives CSASETSKNIQYF.

This clone was seen a few times. This chain joins TRBV18 and TRBJ1-1; D remains ambiguous. The germline V and J ends were trimmed by 4 bases and 3 bases, with 15 bases remaining between them. The CDR3 loop spans 15 amino acids. In germline, CDR1 is KGHSH, CDR2 LQKENI. The CDR3 is CASSLGPLGDTEAFF. The CDR3 DNA follows: TGTGCCAGCTCACTCGGGCCGCTCGGGGACACTGAAGCTTTCTTT.

The chain recombines TRBV6-5 with TRBJ2-5; TRBD2 aligns across 15 bases. The V gene's germline CDR1 is MNHEY and CDR2 SVGAGI. Unmatched junction bases numbered 4, after V lost 7 bases and J lost 4 bases. There are 15 residues in the CDR3. The CDR3 loop reads CASTGTSGRRETQYF. For the CDR3, the DNA is TGTGCCAGCACCGGGACTAGCGGGAGGAGAGAGACCCAGTACTTC.